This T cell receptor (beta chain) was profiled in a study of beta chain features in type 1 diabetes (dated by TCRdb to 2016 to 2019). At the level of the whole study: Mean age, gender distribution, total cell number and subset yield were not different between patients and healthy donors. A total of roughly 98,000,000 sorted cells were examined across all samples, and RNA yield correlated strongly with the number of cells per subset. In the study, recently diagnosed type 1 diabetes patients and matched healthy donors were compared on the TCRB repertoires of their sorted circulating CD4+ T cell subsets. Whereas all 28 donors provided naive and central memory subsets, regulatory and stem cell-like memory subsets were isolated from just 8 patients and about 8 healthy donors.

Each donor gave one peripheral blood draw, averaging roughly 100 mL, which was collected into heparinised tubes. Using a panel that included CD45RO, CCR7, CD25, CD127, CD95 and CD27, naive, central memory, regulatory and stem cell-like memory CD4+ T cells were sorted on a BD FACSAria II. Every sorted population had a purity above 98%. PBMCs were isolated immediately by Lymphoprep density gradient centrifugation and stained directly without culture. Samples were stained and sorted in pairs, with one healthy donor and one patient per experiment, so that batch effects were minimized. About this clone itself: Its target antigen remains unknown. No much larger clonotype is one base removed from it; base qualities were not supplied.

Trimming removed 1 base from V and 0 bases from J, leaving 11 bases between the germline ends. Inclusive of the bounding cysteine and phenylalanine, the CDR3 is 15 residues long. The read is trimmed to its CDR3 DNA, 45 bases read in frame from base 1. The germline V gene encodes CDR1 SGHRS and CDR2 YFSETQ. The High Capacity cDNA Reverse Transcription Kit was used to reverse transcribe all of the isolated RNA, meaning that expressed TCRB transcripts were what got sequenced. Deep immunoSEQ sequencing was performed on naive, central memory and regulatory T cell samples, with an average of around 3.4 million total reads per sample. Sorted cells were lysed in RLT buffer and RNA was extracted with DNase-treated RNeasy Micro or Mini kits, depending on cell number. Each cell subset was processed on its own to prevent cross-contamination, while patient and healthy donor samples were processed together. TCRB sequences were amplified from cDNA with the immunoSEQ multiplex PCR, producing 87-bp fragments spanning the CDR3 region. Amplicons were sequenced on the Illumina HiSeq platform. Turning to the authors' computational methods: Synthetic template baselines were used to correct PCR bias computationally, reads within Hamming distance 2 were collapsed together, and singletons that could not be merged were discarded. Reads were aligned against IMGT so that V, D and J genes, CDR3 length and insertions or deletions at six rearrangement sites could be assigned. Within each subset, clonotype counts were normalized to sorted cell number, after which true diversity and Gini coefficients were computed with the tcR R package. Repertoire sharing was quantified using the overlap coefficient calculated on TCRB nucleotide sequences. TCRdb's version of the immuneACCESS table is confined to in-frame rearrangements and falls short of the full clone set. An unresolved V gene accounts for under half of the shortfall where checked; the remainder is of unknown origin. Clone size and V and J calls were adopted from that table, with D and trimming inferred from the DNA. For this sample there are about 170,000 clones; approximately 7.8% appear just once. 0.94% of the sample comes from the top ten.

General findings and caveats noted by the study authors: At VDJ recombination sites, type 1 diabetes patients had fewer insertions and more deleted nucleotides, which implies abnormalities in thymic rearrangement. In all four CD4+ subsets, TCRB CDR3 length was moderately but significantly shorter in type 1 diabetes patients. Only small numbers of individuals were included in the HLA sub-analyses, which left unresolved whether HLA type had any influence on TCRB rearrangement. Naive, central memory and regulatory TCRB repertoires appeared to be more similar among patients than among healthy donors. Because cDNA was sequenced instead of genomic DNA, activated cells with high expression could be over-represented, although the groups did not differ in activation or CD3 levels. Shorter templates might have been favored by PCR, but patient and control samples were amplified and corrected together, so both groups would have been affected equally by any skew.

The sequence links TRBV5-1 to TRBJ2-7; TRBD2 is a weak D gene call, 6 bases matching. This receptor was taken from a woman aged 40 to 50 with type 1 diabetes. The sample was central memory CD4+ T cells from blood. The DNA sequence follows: TGCGCCAGCAGCTTGCAAAGCGGGTTCTCCTACGAGCAGTACTTC. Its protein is CASSLQSGFSYEQYF.